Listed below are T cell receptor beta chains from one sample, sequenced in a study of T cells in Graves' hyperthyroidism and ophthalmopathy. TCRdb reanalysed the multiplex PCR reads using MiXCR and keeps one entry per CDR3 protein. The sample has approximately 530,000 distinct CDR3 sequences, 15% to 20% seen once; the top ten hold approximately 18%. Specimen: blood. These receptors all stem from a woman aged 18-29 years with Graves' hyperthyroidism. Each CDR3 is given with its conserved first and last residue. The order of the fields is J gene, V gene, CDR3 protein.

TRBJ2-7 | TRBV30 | CAWSSGAGVGEQYF
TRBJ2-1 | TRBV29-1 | CSGGGSSSYNEQFF
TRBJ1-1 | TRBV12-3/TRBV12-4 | CASKPGPEEAFF
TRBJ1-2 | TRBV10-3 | CAISEGTLDGYTF
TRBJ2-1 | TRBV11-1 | CASSLSRDNEQFF
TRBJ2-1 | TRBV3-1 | CASSPRGRVAEIVQFF
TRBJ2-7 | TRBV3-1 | CASSPRTSGTYEQYF
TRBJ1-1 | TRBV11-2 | CASSAQGARTEAFF
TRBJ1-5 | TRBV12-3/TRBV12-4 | CAISREGAGDQPQHF
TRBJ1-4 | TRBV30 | CAWSGRHYNEKLFF
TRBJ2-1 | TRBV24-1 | CATSDSGRASGNEQFF
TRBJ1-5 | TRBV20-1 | CSAPRGGGRSNQPQHF
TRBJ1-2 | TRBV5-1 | CASSPDAYGYTF
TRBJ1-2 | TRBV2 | CASSQTGFNYGYTF
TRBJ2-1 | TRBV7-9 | CASSRIAGAYNEQFF
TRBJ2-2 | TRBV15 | CATSREVLAGTGELFF
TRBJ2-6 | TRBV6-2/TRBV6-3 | CASSYSGTGANVPTF
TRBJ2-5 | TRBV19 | CASSIVGGPLQETQYF
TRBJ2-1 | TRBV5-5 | CASSPGTVNEQFF
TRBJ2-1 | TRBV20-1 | CSASLAVLGYNEQFF
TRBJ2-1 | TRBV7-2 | CASSLGSASGTGEQFF
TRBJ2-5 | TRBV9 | CASSVGGVPGETQYF
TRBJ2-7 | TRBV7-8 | CASSLIQGYEQYF
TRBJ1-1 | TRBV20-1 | CSAREAGKAEAFF
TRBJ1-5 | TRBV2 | CASSEGQQDDQPQHF
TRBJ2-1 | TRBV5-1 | CASSLGRGSGGYNEQFF
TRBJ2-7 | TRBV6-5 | CASSYKVTNSRDEQYF
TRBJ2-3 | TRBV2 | CASSPTQGADTQYF
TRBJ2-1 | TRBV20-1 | CSASLAPDNEQFF
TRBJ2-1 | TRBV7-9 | CASSLSRNEQFF
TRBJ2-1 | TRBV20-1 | CSARDIRGTEKEQFF
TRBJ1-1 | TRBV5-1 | CASSLGAGMNTEAFF
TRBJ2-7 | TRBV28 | CASSLRQGRLHEQYF
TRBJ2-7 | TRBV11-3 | CASSLDWGDQYF
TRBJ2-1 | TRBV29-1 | CSVPSGSSYNEQFF
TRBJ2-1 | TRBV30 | CAWSGVRDEQFF
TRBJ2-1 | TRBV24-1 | CATSEPVATGGGEQFF
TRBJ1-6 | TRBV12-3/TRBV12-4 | CASSITSDSPLHF
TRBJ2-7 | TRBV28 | CASTGRRYEQYF
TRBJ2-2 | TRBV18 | CASSPPTNTGELFF
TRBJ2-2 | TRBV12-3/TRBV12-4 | CASSLRGKFDTGELFF
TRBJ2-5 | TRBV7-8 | CASSPRDRGLEETQYF
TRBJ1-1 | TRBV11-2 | CASSLEGAVNTEAFF
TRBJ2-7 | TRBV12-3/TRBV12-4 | CASTTTDPWNEQYF
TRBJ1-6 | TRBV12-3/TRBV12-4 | CASRDGDTIYNSPLHF
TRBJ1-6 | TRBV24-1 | CATSDLPGQGHNSPLHF
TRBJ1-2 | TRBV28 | CASSPDRAAHGYTF
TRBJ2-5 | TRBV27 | CASSLLREFGTQYF
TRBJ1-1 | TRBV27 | CASSSIWGYTEAFF
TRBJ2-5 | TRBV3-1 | CASSQDLAGGPRETQYF
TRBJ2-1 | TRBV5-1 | CASSLLGTERFF
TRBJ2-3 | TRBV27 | CARLSTDTQYF
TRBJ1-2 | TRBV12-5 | CASGLGDRGRLDYTF
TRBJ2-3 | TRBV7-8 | CASSLAAYRRDTQYF
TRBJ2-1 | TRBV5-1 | CASSLLAGALPGEQFF
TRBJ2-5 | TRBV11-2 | CASSTNGRETQYF
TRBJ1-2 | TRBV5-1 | CASTLGRGSGTYGYTF
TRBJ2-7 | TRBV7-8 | CASSYTRSYEQYF